In this sample, the clone carrying this T cell receptor beta chain turned up a few times. Its antigen remains unknown. The cDNA had a unique molecular identifier and a template-switch universal primer site. TCRdb called the 5' RACE reads again in MiXCR, with one record for every CDR3 protein. The sample has about 1.7 million distinct CDR3 sequences, about 31% seen once. Trimming pared 0 bases from V and 7 bases from J, leaving 11 bases between. The germline CDR1 and CDR2 sequences are SGHRS and YFSETQ. The CDR3 is 14 amino acids. The source of the sample is a study of identical twins. General study findings and limits: Rather than following the same donors, the conclusions depended on cross-sectional statistical analysis. Out-of-frame alpha sequences common to twins were enriched for low generation probability. Invariant populations such as MAIT and iNKT cells could partly muddle zero-insertion analyses.

The sequenced sample was cord blood. The TCR originated in a newborn girl in good health. V is TRBV5-1 and J is TRBJ2-1; tentative D call: TRBD1 (6 bases). The CDR3 nucleotides are TGCGCCAGCAGCTTGGCTAACAGGGCAAATGAGCAGTTCTTC. This gives the protein CASSLANRANEQFF.